Each of the 19 T cell receptor beta chains below was sequenced from the same sample in a study of T-cell memory formation after mild COVID-19. Using its own MiXCR run on the 5' RACE reads, TCRdb lists one record per CDR3 protein. The sample contains 350,000 to 400,000 distinct CDR3 sequences, over 13% of which appear only once. The sample taken for sequencing was PBMCs or a T cell subset sorted from them (not recorded which). Source of these receptors: a man between 18 and 35 years old who had mild COVID-19 (a few samples of this study predate the infection). Cell type and time point are not known.

This clonotype was observed at least ten times. This sequence joins TRBV20-1 and TRBJ2-5, with a tentative D call TRBD2 (7 bases). V dropped 3 bases and J dropped 5 bases, with 22 bases sitting between them. Germline values: CDR1 DFQATT, CDR2 SNEGSKA (reference sequence). CDR3 length: 16 amino acids. The CDR3 loop is CSASTVGGGAGETQYF. DNA for the CDR3: TGCAGTGCTAGCACAGTAGGAGGGGGGGCCGGGGAGACCCAGTACTTC.

This clonotype has only a few counts. The rearrangement joins TRBV9 to TRBJ1-2, with TRBD1 identical over 7 bases. The length of the CDR3 is 17 residues. V was clipped by 0 bases and J by 2 bases; unmatched bases: 10. Per germline, CDR1 SGDLS and CDR2 YYNGEE. The CDR3 loop is CASSVGPGGDHNYGYTF. The CDR3 nucleotides are TGTGCCAGCAGCGTAGGTCCAGGGGGGGATCACAACTATGGCTACACCTTC.

The chain couples TRBV2 to TRBJ2-3, with TRBD2 matching 8 bases. V shed 4 bases and J 1 base; nucleotides not matched to a gene: 7. This CDR3 has 16 amino acids. Germline values: CDR1 SNHLY, CDR2 FYNNEI. For the CDR3, the DNA is TGTGCCAGCAGTGTCCGGGCGGGGGGCCGCACAGATACGCAGTATTTT. This codes for CASSVRAGGRTDTQYF.

This clonotype was counted between two and nine times. CDR3: CASSSQGWQPQHF. CDR3 DNA sequence: TGTGCCAGCAGTTCGCAGGGGTGGCAGCCCCAGCATTTT. The chain combines TRBV6-5 with TRBJ1-5, with D perhaps TRBD1 (6 bases). Germline V gene data show CDR1 as MNHEY and CDR2 as SVGAGI. V lost 4 bases, J lost 7 bases, and 11 bases lay in between. This CDR3 has 13 amino acids.

This clonotype was counted a few times. V and J are TRBV7-9 and TRBJ1-1; D unclear. With 1 base removed from V and 8 bases from J, the gap between germline ends came to 8 bases. The CDR3 totals 12 residues. From germline, CDR1 is SEHNR and CDR2 FQNEAQ (reference sequence). The CDR3 nucleotides are TGTGCCAGCAGCTTAGTTTGGAACGAAGCTTTCTTT. Amino acid sequence: CASSLVWNEAFF.

This clonotype occurred a few times. V is TRBV5-1 and J is TRBJ2-1; 9 nucleotides match TRBD1. This CDR3 comprises 14 residues. V lost 5 bases to trimming and J lost 1 base; unmatched junction nucleotides: 1. Germline CDR1 and CDR2: SGHRS and YFSETQ. The CDR3 protein is CASSDRGSYNEQFF. The CDR3 nucleotides read TGCGCCAGCAGTGACAGGGGGTCCTACAATGAGCAGTTCTTC.

Many counts were recorded for this clonotype. J is TRBJ2-3 and V is TRBV4-3; D not resolved. CDR1 is LGHNA and CDR2 is YSLEER in the germline V gene. The CDR3 covers 14 residues. V was cut by 2 bases and J by 2 bases, with 8 bases left in between. The CDR3 coding sequence is TGCGCCAGCAGCCAAAGAGAGCCCACAGATACGCAGTATTTT. As protein: CASSQREPTDTQYF.

The rearrangement uses TRBV5-5 and TRBJ2-5; 10 nucleotides agree with TRBD1. Germline assignment: CDR1 SGHKS and CDR2 YYEKEE (reference sequence). V gave up 3 bases and J gave up 0 bases; unmatched junction bases: 2. The CDR3 runs to 15 residues. CDR3: CASSWTGGYQETQYF. Written as DNA, the CDR3 is TGTGCCAGCAGCTGGACAGGGGGGTACCAAGAGACCCAGTACTTC.

This clonotype was found a few times. The chain combines TRBV6-2 or TRBV6-3 with TRBJ2-4, with TRBD2 identical over 10 bases. The CDR3 length is 17 residues. The germline CDR1 and CDR2 sequences are MNHEY and SVGEGT. The junction had 8 bases not matched to a gene; V was cut back by 6 bases and J by 0 bases. The CDR3 sequence is CASRSLGLAEAKNIQYF. In DNA form, the CDR3 reads TGTGCCAGCAGAAGCCTTGGACTAGCGGAAGCCAAAAACATTCAGTACTTC.

This sequence joins TRBV19 and TRBJ2-3; no clear D gene. The CDR3 has 12 residues. V was trimmed by 2 bases and J by 4 bases, leaving 4 bases between them. In germline, CDR1 is LNHDA, CDR2 SQIVND (reference sequence). CDR3 loop: CASSIRADTQYF. DNA for the CDR3: TGTGCCAGTAGTATAAGGGCAGATACGCAGTATTTT.

This clonotype has ten or more counts. The rearrangement joins TRBV29-1 to TRBJ2-1; possibly TRBD1 for D (6 bases). The CDR3 extends over 16 amino acids. Germline lookup yields CDR1 SQVTM and CDR2 ANQGSEA. The ends were cut back, 1 base at V and 1 base at J, with 14 bases in the middle. CDR3: CSVEAWEQGSYNEQFF. The CDR3 bases are TGCAGCGTTGAAGCCTGGGAACAGGGTTCCTACAATGAGCAGTTCTTC.

This clonotype has only a few counts. V gene TRBV4-3 combines with J gene TRBJ1-3, with D unresolved. Germline assignment: CDR1 LGHNA and CDR2 YSLEER. Trimming pared 4 bases from V and 2 bases from J, leaving 12 bases between. The CDR3 extends over 15 amino acids. The CDR3 protein is CASSLGLETGNTIYF. The CDR3 DNA is TGCGCCAGCAGCCTCGGACTTGAGACTGGAAACACCATATATTTT.

This clonotype was observed a handful of times. The chain joins TRBV29-1 to TRBJ2-5, with 12 bases aligning to TRBD2. The CDR3 covers 16 residues. Trimming cost V 7 bases and J 3 bases; bases outside gene matches: 12. CDR1 is SQVTM, CDR2 ANQGSEA, per germline. Written as DNA, the CDR3 is TGCAGCGGCAGAGGGCTAGCGGGGGGGCCGGAAGAGACCCAGTACTTC. This translates into CSGRGLAGGPEETQYF.

This sequence joins TRBV6-6 and TRBJ2-1; 16 nucleotides line up with TRBD2. The CDR3 is 16 amino acids. CDR1 MNHNY and CDR2 SVGAGI come from the germline V gene (reference sequence). Germline trimming cut 4 bases from V and 10 bases from J; bases unmatched to any gene: 7. CDR3 DNA sequence: TGTGCCAGCAGTTTCCGGGGACTAGCGGGGGGGCGCGAGCAGTTCTTC. Its protein product is CASSFRGLAGGREQFF.

The V and J genes are TRBV6-5 and TRBJ1-1; D might be TRBD1 (5 bases). Germline V gives CDR1 MNHEY, CDR2 SVGAGI. CDR3 length: 15 residues. Trimming took off 6 bases at V and 3 bases at J, with 17 bases between the two ends. CDR3 sequence reads: CASSDLGVGDTEAFF. DNA of the CDR3: TGTGCCAGCAGCGACTTAGGAGTAGGGGACACTGAAGCTTTCTTT.

The table lists this clonotype with a few counts. This chain joins TRBV5-1 and TRBJ2-6; D is uncertain. Germline assignment: CDR1 SGHRS and CDR2 YFSETQ. The CDR3 spans 15 residues. V lost 3 bases and J lost 2, with 9 bases in between. CDR3: CASSWAAAGANVLTF. The CDR3, as DNA: TGCGCCAGCAGCTGGGCCGCAGCTGGGGCCAACGTCCTGACTTTC. Supplemented by reference TRBV5-1 and TRBJ2-6, the full variable domain reads KAGVTQTPRYLIKTRGQQVTLSCSPISGHRSVSWYQQTPGQGLQFLFEYFSETQRNKGNFPGRFSGRQFSNSRSEMNVSTLELGDSALYLCASSWAAAGANVLTFGAGSRLTVL.

This clonotype has a handful of counts. The chain is built from TRBV6-1 and TRBJ1-6; tentatively, D is TRBD1 (5 bases). Germline assignment: CDR1 MNHNS and CDR2 SASEGT. The CDR3 has 15 residues. V gave up 1 base and J gave up 10 bases, with 14 bases separating them. CDR3 DNA sequence: TGTGCCAGCAGTGAAGGGGTCAGGGAACTATCACCCCTCCACTTT. Protein: CASSEGVRELSPLHF.

This clonotype has a handful of counts. The chain has TRBV5-5 and TRBJ1-1; D is unresolved. The CDR3 loop spans 12 amino acids. Germline lookup yields CDR1 SGHKS and CDR2 YYEKEE (reference sequence). The V end was cut by 2 bases, the J end by 5 bases, with 7 bases between. This CDR3 is CASSFAGTEAFF. In nucleotides, the CDR3 is TGTGCCAGCAGCTTCGCTGGTACTGAAGCTTTCTTT.

The rearrangement links TRBV6-1 to TRBJ2-7; unclear D gene. Between the trimmed V and J ends, which lost 2 bases and 0 bases, there was a span of 14 bases. CDR3 length: 16 amino acids. Per germline, CDR1 MNHNS and CDR2 SASEGT. CDR3 nucleotide sequence: TGTGCCAGCAGTGAACACTCGGCGGACCTCTCCTACGAGCAGTACTTC. It specifies CASSEHSADLSYEQYF.